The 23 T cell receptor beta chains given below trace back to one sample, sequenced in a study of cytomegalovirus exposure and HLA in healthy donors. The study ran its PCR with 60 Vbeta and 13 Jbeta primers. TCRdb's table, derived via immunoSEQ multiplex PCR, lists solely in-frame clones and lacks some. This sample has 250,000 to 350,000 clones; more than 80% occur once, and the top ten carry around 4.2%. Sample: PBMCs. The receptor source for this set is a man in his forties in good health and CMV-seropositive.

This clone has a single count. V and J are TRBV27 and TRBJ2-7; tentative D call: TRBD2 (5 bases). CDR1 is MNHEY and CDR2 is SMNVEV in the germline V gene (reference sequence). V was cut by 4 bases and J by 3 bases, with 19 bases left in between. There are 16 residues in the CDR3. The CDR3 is CASSSIPTSRGYEQYF. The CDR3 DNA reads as TGTGCCAGCAGTTCCATACCGACTTCTCGGGGCTACGAGCAGTACTTC.

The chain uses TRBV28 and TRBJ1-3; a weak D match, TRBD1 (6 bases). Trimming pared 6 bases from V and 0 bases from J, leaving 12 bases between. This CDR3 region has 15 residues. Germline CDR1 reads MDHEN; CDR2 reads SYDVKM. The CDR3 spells CASRTTGSSGNTIYF. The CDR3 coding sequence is TGTGCCAGCAGGACAACAGGGAGCTCTGGAAACACCATATATTTT.

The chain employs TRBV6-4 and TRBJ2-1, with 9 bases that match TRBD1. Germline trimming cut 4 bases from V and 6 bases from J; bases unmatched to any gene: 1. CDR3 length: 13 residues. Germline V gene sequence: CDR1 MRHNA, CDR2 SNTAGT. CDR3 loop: CASSGTGANEQFF. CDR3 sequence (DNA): TGTGCCAGCAGTGGGACAGGGGCCAATGAGCAGTTCTTC.

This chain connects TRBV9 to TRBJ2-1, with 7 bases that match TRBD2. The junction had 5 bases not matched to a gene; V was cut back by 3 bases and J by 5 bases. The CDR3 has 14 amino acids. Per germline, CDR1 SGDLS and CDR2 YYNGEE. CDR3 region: CASSAGGTNNEQFF. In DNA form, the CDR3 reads TGTGCCAGCAGCGCTGGGGGGACTAACAATGAGCAGTTCTTC. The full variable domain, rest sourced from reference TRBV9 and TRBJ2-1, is DSGVTQTPKHLITATGQRVTLRCSPRSGDLSVYWYQQSLDQGLQFLIQYYNGEERAKGNILERFSAQQFPDLHSELNLSSLELGDSALYFCASSAGGTNNEQFFGPGTRLTVL.

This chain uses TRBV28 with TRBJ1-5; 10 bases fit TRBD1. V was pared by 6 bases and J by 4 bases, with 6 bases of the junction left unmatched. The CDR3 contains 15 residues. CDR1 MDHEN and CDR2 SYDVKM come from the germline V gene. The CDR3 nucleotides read TGTGCCAGCAGCGCGGCGGGACAGGGGAATCAGCCCCAGCATTTT. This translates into CASSAAGQGNQPQHF.

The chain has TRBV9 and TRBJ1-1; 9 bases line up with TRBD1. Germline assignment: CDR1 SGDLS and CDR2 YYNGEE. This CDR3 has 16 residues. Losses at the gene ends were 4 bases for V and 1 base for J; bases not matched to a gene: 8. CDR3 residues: CASSPGQGGENTEAFF. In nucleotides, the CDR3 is TGTGCCAGCAGCCCGGGACAGGGAGGAGAGAACACTGAAGCTTTCTTT. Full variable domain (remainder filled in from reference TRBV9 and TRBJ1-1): DSGVTQTPKHLITATGQRVTLRCSPRSGDLSVYWYQQSLDQGLQFLIQYYNGEERAKGNILERFSAQQFPDLHSELNLSSLELGDSALYFCASSPGQGGENTEAFFGQGTRLTVV.

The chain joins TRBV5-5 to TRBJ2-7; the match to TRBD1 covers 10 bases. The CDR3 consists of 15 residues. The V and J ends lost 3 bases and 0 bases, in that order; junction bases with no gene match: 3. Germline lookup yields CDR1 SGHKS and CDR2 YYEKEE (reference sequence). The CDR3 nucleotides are TGTGCCAGCAGCTGGGGACAGGGGAGCTCCTACGAGCAGTACTTC. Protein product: CASSWGQGSSYEQYF. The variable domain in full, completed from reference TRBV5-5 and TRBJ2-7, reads DAGVTQSPTHLIKTRGQQVTLRCSPISGHKSVSWYQQVLGQGPQFIFQYYEKEERGRGNFPDRFSARQFPNYSSELNVNALLLGDSALYLCASSWGQGSSYEQYFGPGTRLTVT.

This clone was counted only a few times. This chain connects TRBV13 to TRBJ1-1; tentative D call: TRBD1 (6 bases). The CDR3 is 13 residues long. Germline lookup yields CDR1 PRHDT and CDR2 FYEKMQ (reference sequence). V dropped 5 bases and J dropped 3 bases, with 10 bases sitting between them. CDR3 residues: CASSPEGDTEAFF. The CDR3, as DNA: TGTGCCAGCAGCCCAGAGGGGGACACTGAAGCTTTCTTT.

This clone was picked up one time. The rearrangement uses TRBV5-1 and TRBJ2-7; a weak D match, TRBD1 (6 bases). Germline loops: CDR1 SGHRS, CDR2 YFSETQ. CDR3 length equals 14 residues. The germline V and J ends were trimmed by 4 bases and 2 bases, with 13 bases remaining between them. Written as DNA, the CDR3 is TGCGCCAGCAGCGAACAGGGTTCCACCTACGAGCAGTACTTC. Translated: CASSEQGSTYEQYF.

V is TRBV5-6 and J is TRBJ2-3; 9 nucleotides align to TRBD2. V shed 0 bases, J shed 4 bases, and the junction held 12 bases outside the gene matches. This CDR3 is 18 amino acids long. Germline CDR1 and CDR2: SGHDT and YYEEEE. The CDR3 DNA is TGTGCCAGCAGCTTGGGACGGGGGTTAGCGGGGGAGCCAGATACGCAGTATTTT. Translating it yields CASSLGRGLAGEPDTQYF.

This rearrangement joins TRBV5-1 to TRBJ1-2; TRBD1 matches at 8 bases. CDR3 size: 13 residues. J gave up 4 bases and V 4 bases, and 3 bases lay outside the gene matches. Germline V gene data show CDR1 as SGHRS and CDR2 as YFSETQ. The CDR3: CASSPDRAYGYTF. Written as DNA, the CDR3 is TGCGCCAGCAGCCCGGACAGGGCCTATGGCTACACCTTC.

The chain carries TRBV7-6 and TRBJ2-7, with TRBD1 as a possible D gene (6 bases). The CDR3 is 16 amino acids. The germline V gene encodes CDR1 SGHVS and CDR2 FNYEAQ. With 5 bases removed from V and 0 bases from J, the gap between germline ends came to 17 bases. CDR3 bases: TGTGCCAGCAGCCCTTCCCCCCGACAGGTCTCCTACGAGCAGTACTTC. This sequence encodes CASSPSPRQVSYEQYF.

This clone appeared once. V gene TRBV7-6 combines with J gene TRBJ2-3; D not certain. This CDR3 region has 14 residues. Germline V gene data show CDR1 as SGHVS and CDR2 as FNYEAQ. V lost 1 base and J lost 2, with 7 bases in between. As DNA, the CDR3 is TGTGCCAGCAGCTTAGAAGCTCACACAGATACGCAGTATTTT. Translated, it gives CASSLEAHTDTQYF.

The CDR3 nucleotides read TGTGCCAGCAGTGATATCCCGGGACAGGGGGCCTACGAGCAGTACTTC. This translates into CASSDIPGQGAYEQYF. V gene TRBV2 combines with J gene TRBJ2-7, with TRBD1 matching over 11 bases. The CDR3 sequence is 16 residues long. The V gene's germline CDR1 is SNHLY and CDR2 FYNNEI. With 3 bases clipped from V and 2 bases from J, the junction kept 6 bases outside the gene matches.

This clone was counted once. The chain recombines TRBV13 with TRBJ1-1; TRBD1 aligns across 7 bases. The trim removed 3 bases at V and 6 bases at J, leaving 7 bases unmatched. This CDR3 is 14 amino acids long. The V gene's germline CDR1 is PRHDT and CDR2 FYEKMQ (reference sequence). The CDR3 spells CASSLSPTGPEAFF. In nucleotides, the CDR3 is TGTGCCAGCAGCTTGTCTCCGACAGGGCCTGAAGCTTTCTTT.

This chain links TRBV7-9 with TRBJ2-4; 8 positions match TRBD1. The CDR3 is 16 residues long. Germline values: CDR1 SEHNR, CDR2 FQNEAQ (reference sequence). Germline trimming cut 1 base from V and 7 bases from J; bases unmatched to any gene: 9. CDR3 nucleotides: TGTGCCAGCAGCTTAGTGACGACAGGGGCCGGGAACATTCAGTACTTC. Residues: CASSLVTTGAGNIQYF.

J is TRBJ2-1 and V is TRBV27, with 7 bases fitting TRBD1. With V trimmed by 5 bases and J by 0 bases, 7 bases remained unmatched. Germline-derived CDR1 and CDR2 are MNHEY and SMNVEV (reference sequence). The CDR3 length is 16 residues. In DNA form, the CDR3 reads TGTGCCAGCAGTCCCTCGGGACAGAGCTCCTACAATGAGCAGTTCTTC. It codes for CASSPSGQSSYNEQFF.

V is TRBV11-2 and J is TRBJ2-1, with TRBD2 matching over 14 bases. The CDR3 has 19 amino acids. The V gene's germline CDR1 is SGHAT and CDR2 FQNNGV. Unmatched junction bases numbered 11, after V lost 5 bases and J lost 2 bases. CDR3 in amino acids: CASSPTTRLAGGPYNEQFF. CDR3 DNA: TGTGCCAGCAGCCCAACTACACGACTAGCGGGAGGGCCCTACAATGAGCAGTTCTTC. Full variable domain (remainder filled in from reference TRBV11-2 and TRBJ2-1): EAGVAQSPRYKIIEKRQSVAFWCNPISGHATLYWYQQILGQGPKLLIQFQNNGVVDDSQLPKDRFSAERLKGVDSTLKIQPAKLEDSAVYLCASSPTTRLAGGPYNEQFFGPGTRLTVL.

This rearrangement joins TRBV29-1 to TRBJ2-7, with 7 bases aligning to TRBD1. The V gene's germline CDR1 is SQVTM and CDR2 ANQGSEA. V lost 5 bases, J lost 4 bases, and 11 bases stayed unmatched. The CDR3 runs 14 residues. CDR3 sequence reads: CSVRIQTGLYEQYF. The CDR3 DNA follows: TGCAGCGTTCGGATCCAGACAGGGTTGTACGAGCAGTACTTC.

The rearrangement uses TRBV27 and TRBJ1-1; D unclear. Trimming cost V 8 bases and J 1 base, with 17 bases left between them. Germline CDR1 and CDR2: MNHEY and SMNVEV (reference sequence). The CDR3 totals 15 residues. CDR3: CASRLMRASNTEAFF. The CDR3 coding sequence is TGTGCCAGCCGACTTATGCGGGCCTCGAACACTGAAGCTTTCTTT.

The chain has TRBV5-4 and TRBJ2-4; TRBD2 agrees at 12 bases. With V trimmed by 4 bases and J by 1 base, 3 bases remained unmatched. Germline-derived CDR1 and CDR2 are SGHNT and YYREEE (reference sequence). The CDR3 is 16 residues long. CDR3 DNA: TGTGCCAGCAGCAATGGACTAGCGGGGGCCAAAAACATTCAGTACTTC. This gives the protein CASSNGLAGAKNIQYF. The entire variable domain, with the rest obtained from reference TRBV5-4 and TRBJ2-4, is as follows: ETGVTQSPTHLIKTRGQQVTLRCSSQSGHNTVSWYQQALGQGPQFIFQYYREEENGRGNFPPRFSGLQFPNYSSELNVNALELDDSALYLCASSNGLAGAKNIQYFGAGTRLSVL.

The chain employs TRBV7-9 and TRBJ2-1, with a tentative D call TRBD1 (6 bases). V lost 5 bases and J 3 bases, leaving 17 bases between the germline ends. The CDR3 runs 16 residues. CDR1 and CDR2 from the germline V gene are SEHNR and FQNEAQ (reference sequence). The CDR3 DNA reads TGTGCCAGCAGCCCCCGGGACACCAGACTCTACAATGAGCAGTTCTTC. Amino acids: CASSPRDTRLYNEQFF.

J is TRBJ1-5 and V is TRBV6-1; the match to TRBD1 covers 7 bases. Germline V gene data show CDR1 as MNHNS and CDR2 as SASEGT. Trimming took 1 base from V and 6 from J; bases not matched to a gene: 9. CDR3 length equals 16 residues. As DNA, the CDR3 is TGTGCCAGCAGTGAAGGTCCAGGGGGTAGTAGTCAGCCCCAGCATTTT. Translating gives CASSEGPGGSSQPQHF.